This T cell receptor beta chain appears in the sequencing data of a study of identical twins. Study outcomes and limitations: Where beta out-of-frame sequences were concerned, excess twin sharing was weaker. Twins shared out-of-frame alpha sequences with excess low generation probability. Fewer insertions characterized abundant cord blood beta clonotypes, whereas memory repertoires showed none.

This CDR3 is built from 14 residues. V was trimmed by 0 bases and J by 8 bases, leaving 13 bases between them. The germline CDR1 and CDR2 sequences are DFQATT and SNEGSKA (reference sequence). Of note for this clonotype: Its specificity is unknown.

Each cDNA held unique molecular identifiers, and template switching gave it a universal primer site. Via MiXCR, TCRdb re-called the 5' RACE reads, giving one row per CDR3 protein. Here the sample spans nearly 650,000 distinct CDR3 sequences, roughly 7.1% being singletons. The same sample was also used in a study of yellow fever vaccine responses in identical twins.

The TCR comes from a woman aged 18-30 years in good health. The sequenced material came from PBMCs. This chain uses TRBV20-1 with TRBJ1-4; possibly TRBD1 for D (6 bases). The CDR3 reads CSARDGGSTEKLFF. In nucleotides, the CDR3 is TGCAGTGCTAGAGATGGGGGCTCCACGGAAAAACTGTTTTTT.